These 22 T cell receptor beta chains were all obtained from the same sample, sequenced in a study of a mutant IDH1 vaccine in newly diagnosed glioma. The antigens these receptors bind are not known. Time point noted: week 35, safety follow-up. Each vaccine dose was 300 ug of mutant IDH1 20-mer peptide, with topical imiquimod. This table comes from immunoSEQ multiplex PCR, and its TCRdb copy is limited to in-frame clones, with some not included. This sample has some 54,000 clones; 84% occur once, and the top ten carry over 4%. The sequenced sample was PBMCs, obtained from a glioma patient whose treatment included an IDH1 peptide vaccine. The receptors derive from a woman between 18 and 29 years old with glioma.

This rearrangement joins TRBV5-4 to TRBJ2-1; 11 positions match TRBD2. Germline CDR1 SGHNT, CDR2 YYREEE (reference sequence). The CDR3 has 18 residues. Germline trimming cut 4 bases from V and 9 bases from J; bases unmatched to any gene: 18. DNA of the CDR3: TGTGCCAGCAGCACGGGACTAGCGGAAGGGTTAATAGGAGGTGAGCAGTTCTTC. It specifies CASSTGLAEGLIGGEQFF.

The rearrangement uses TRBV25-1 and TRBJ2-1; D possibly corresponds to TRBD2 (6 bases). The CDR3 is 15 amino acids. V was clipped by 4 bases and J by 7 bases, with 17 bases between them. Germline-derived CDR1 and CDR2 are MGHDK and SYGVNS. This CDR3 is CASSGHGLTHNEQFF. As DNA, the CDR3 is TGTGCCAGCAGTGGTCACGGACTAACTCATAATGAGCAGTTCTTC.

This clone was found a few times. The CDR3 region has the DNA TGTGCCAGCAGTGAATTAGGGGCCCTGGTCATGAACACTGAAGCTTTCTTT. Its translation is CASSELGALVMNTEAFF. The chain couples TRBV2 to TRBJ1-1; TRBD1 might be the D (5 bases). V lost 2 bases to trimming and J lost 0 bases, with 16 bases between them. The germline gives CDR1 SNHLY, CDR2 FYNNEI. The CDR3 runs to 17 residues.

V usage is TRBV4-1 and J usage is TRBJ2-7, with D tentatively TRBD2 (6 bases). Trimming left V 4 bases short and J 1 base short, with 11 bases between. The CDR3 length is 14 residues. Germline CDR1 is MGHRA and CDR2 is YSYEKL. The CDR3 region has the DNA TGCGCCAGCAGCCGGGCGGGGACTTCCTACGAGCAGTACTTC. As protein: CASSRAGTSYEQYF.

The chain is built from TRBV25-1 and TRBJ1-1; D might be TRBD1 (5 bases). This CDR3 contains 12 residues. V was pared by 8 bases and J by 8 bases, with 15 bases between. The germline CDR1 and CDR2 sequences are MGHDK and SYGVNS. The CDR3 nucleotides read TGTGCCAGCCTTGGGACGGCGAGAGAAGCTTTCTTT. Amino acids: CASLGTAREAFF. Together with reference TRBV25-1 and TRBJ1-1, the CDR3 gives the full variable domain: EADIYQTPRYLVIGTGKKITLECSQTMGHDKMYWYQQDPGMELHLIHYSYGVNSTEKGDLSSESTVSRIRTEHFPLTLESARPSHTSQYLCASLGTAREAFFGQGTRLTVV.

The rearrangement joins TRBV29-1 to TRBJ2-1, with 11 bases matching TRBD2. This CDR3 is 13 amino acids long. The germline V gene encodes CDR1 SQVTM and CDR2 ANQGSEA. Losses at the gene ends were 4 bases for V and 5 bases for J; bases not matched to a gene: 1. The CDR3 protein is CSVGLAGNNEQFF. In nucleotides, the CDR3 is TGCAGCGTTGGACTAGCGGGGAACAATGAGCAGTTCTTC.

The rearrangement links TRBV6-1 to TRBJ2-7; 8 bases fit TRBD1. The J segment lost 6 bases and the V segment lost 5 bases, leaving 12 bases of the junction unmatched. This CDR3 has 15 residues. Germline-derived CDR1 and CDR2 are MNHNS and SASEGT. CDR3 sequence (DNA): TGTGCCAGCAGTCATATGACAGGGGTGGGAGGCGAGCAGTACTTC. Its translation is CASSHMTGVGGEQYF.

The gene calls are TRBV28 and TRBJ1-4; unclear D gene. Trimming stripped 6 bases from V and 2 bases from J, with 16 bases between. Per the germline V gene, CDR1 is MDHEN and CDR2 is SYDVKM. The CDR3 spans 16 residues. As DNA, the CDR3 is TGTGCCAGCAGCTCCTGGAATGCCAACACTAATGAAAAACTGTTTTTT. Translation: CASSSWNANTNEKLFF.

V usage is TRBV9 and J usage is TRBJ2-1, with D possibly being TRBD1 (6 bases). CDR1 and CDR2 from the germline V gene are SGDLS and YYNGEE. The CDR3 loop spans 16 amino acids. Trimming removed 4 bases from V and 5 bases from J, with 19 bases in between. The CDR3 sequence: CASSLLGAPPHNEQFF. Here the CDR3 DNA reads TGTGCCAGCAGCTTATTGGGGGCGCCCCCCCACAATGAGCAGTTCTTC. The full variable domain, rest sourced from reference TRBV9 and TRBJ2-1, is DSGVTQTPKHLITATGQRVTLRCSPRSGDLSVYWYQQSLDQGLQFLIQYYNGEERAKGNILERFSAQQFPDLHSELNLSSLELGDSALYFCASSLLGAPPHNEQFFGPGTRLTVL.

This clone has just one count. This chain connects TRBV4-2 to TRBJ2-1; 7 bases are shared with TRBD1. Germline assignment: CDR1 LGHNA and CDR2 YNFKEQ. The CDR3 has 17 amino acids. After removal of 0 bases from V and 5 bases from J, the junction contained 10 bases not matched to a gene. CDR3 in amino acids: CASSQDPGQYTNNEQFF. The CDR3 coding sequence is TGTGCCAGCAGCCAAGATCCGGGACAGTACACAAACAATGAGCAGTTCTTC.

The CDR3 DNA follows: TGTGCCAGCAGCTTGACAGGGGGCACTGAAGCTTTCTTT. It is translated as CASSLTGGTEAFF. The chain is built from TRBV5-4 and TRBJ1-1, with TRBD1 matching 8 bases. The CDR3 loop spans 13 amino acids. V lost 1 base and J lost 4; bases outside the gene matches: 0. From germline, CDR1 is SGHNT and CDR2 YYREEE (reference sequence). The full variable domain, rest sourced from reference TRBV5-4 and TRBJ1-1, is ETGVTQSPTHLIKTRGQQVTLRCSSQSGHNTVSWYQQALGQGPQFIFQYYREEENGRGNFPPRFSGLQFPNYSSELNVNALELDDSALYLCASSLTGGTEAFFGQGTRLTVV.

This clone has just one count. This chain links TRBV5-1 with TRBJ1-4; possibly TRBD1 for D (5 bases). The CDR3 spans 15 residues. Germline assignment: CDR1 SGHRS and CDR2 YFSETQ. Trimming took off 2 bases at V and 2 bases at J, with 10 bases between the two ends. This CDR3 reads CASSFGGNTNEKLFF. The CDR3 DNA sequence: TGCGCCAGCAGCTTCGGGGGGAACACTAATGAAAAACTGTTTTTT.

The chain combines TRBV6-6 with TRBJ2-7; D is unresolved. The CDR3 is made up of 13 amino acids. In germline, CDR1 is MNHNY, CDR2 SVGAGI (reference sequence). V was clipped by 5 bases and J by 2 bases, with 10 bases between them. The DNA for the CDR3 is TGTGCCAGCAGTCACCGAGTCGCCTACGAGCAGTACTTC. This translates into CASSHRVAYEQYF.

This chain connects TRBV19 to TRBJ1-3; D not certain. Trimming left V 4 bases short and J 0 bases short, with 7 bases between. The CDR3 sequence is 14 residues long. The germline CDR1 and CDR2 sequences are LNHDA and SQIVND (reference sequence). In nucleotides, the CDR3 is TGTGCCAGTAGTAAACCCCTCTCTGGAAACACCATATATTTT. It specifies CASSKPLSGNTIYF.

The chain couples TRBV5-1 to TRBJ2-5; D could derive from TRBD1 or TRBD2 (6 bases each). This CDR3 has 13 residues. V was cut by 2 bases and J by 4 bases, with 9 bases left in between. From germline, CDR1 is SGHRS and CDR2 YFSETQ. The CDR3 region is CASSFGGGETQYF. Here the CDR3 DNA reads TGCGCCAGCAGCTTCGGGGGCGGAGAGACCCAGTACTTC. The whole variable domain, remainder taken from reference TRBV5-1 and TRBJ2-5, is KAGVTQTPRYLIKTRGQQVTLSCSPISGHRSVSWYQQTPGQGLQFLFEYFSETQRNKGNFPGRFSGRQFSNSRSEMNVSTLELGDSALYLCASSFGGGETQYFGPGTRLLVL.

The CDR3 sequence: CASSRREGTDTQYF. Written as DNA, the CDR3 is TGTGCCAGCAGCCGAAGGGAGGGCACAGATACGCAGTATTTT. The chain carries TRBV6-5 and TRBJ2-3; TRBD2 is a possible D gene (6 bases). From germline, CDR1 is MNHEY and CDR2 SVGAGI. The V and J ends lost 6 bases and 1 base respectively, with 11 bases between them. There are 14 residues in the CDR3.

The chain recombines TRBV18 with TRBJ1-2; 7 bases are a match to TRBD1. Germline V gene lookup returns CDR1 KGHSH and CDR2 LQKENI. V lost 3 bases to trimming and J lost 2 bases; unmatched junction nucleotides: 9. CDR3 length: 16 amino acids. CDR3 protein: CASSPGRTGINYGYTF. The CDR3 DNA follows: TGTGCCAGCTCACCGGGCCGGACAGGAATAAACTATGGCTACACCTTC.

The chain employs TRBV30 and TRBJ2-2; possible D gene TRBD2, 6 bases. Trimming left V 4 bases short and J 2 bases short, with 8 bases between. The CDR3 totals 13 residues. In germline, CDR1 is GTSNPN, CDR2 SVGIG (reference sequence). For the CDR3, the DNA is TGTGCCTGGACCGGGGGAAACACCGGGGAGCTGTTTTTT. This sequence encodes CAWTGGNTGELFF.

The V call is TRBV4-3, the J call TRBJ2-7, with a weak D call TRBD1 (6 bases). Germline CDR1 reads LGHNA; CDR2 reads YSLEER. Trimming took 0 bases from V and 5 from J, leaving 11 bases between them. This CDR3 contains 14 residues. The CDR3 DNA reads as TGCGCCAGCAGCCAAGATGGACAGCGACACGAGCAGTACTTC. Amino acid sequence: CASSQDGQRHEQYF.

The rearrangement links TRBV7-9 to TRBJ1-4; D is ambiguous. Trimming stripped 1 base from V and 1 base from J, with 7 bases between. CDR1 and CDR2 (germline): SEHNR, FQNEAQ (reference sequence). The CDR3 runs to 15 residues. This CDR3 is CASSLGGKTNEKLFF. The CDR3 DNA reads TGTGCCAGCAGCTTAGGGGGTAAAACTAATGAAAAACTGTTTTTT.

This chain connects TRBV2 to TRBJ2-7, with D uncertain. The CDR3 has 13 residues. V was trimmed by 9 bases and J by 0 bases, leaving 12 bases between them. The germline V gene encodes CDR1 SNHLY and CDR2 FYNNEI. The CDR3 spells CASQDGSSYEQYF. CDR3 nucleotide sequence: TGTGCCAGTCAGGACGGCTCCTCCTACGAGCAGTACTTC.

This chain connects TRBV6-4 to TRBJ1-2; tentative D call: TRBD1 (5 bases). The CDR3 runs 13 residues. Germline CDR1 reads MRHNA; CDR2 reads SNTAGT. The ends were cut back, 3 bases at V and 7 bases at J, with 12 bases in the middle. The CDR3 spells CASSESQGTGYTF. CDR3 coding DNA: TGTGCCAGCAGTGAATCCCAGGGTACTGGCTACACCTTC.